This T cell receptor (beta chain) came from a study of cytomegalovirus exposure and HLA in healthy donors. Study-level findings and limits: As a later analysis showed, a missense DCLRE1C variant was linked to trimming of TCR beta V- and J-genes.

On this clone: Antigen unknown.

This PCR relied on a set of 60 Vbeta primers and 13 Jbeta primers. The data were produced by immunoSEQ multiplex PCR, yet TCRdb's version contains in-frame clones alone and is incomplete. The sample contains 250,000 to 350,000 clones, 86% of which appear only once. This receptor was identified in a man aged 40-55 years in good health and CMV-seropositive. Material for sequencing was PBMCs.

For the CDR3, the DNA is TGTGCCAGCAGTTTATTAGGGACAGGGAATAGCAATCAGCCCCAGCATTTT. Amino acids: CASSLLGTGNSNQPQHF. The chain recombines TRBV28 with TRBJ1-5; TRBD1 agrees at 9 bases. Germline V gives CDR1 MDHEN, CDR2 SYDVKM. The CDR3 is 17 amino acids. The ends lost 1 base at V and 0 bases at J; junction bases unmatched: 4.